The 31 T cell receptor beta chains given below trace back to one sample, sequenced in a study of blood T cell repertoires in COVID-19. Some clones are missing from TCRdb's copy, which holds only in-frame ones; the method was immunoSEQ multiplex PCR. The sample consists of approximately 220,000 clones, approximately 89% of them appearing once. Sequencing was performed on PBMCs or T cells enriched from blood (not recorded which). The receptors stem from a woman aged 25 to 39 with acute COVID-19.

The CDR3 sequence is CASNRRRDRDTGELFF. The CDR3 DNA is TGTGCCAGCAACCGTCGGCGGGACAGGGACACCGGGGAGCTGTTTTTT. The chain couples TRBV7-9 to TRBJ2-2; TRBD1 aligns across 9 bases. V gave up 7 bases and J gave up 3 bases; unmatched junction bases: 9. The CDR3 spans 16 residues. Per the germline V gene, CDR1 is SEHNR and CDR2 is FQNEAQ (reference sequence).

This rearrangement joins TRBV9 to TRBJ1-6, with D uncertain. There are 15 residues in the CDR3. The V gene's germline CDR1 is SGDLS and CDR2 YYNGEE. The ends were cut back, 3 bases at V and 6 bases at J, with 13 bases in the middle. The DNA of the CDR3 is TGTGCCAGCAGCGGCCCGGGTCAAGTTAATTCACCCCTCCACTTT. It is translated as CASSGPGQVNSPLHF. The variable domain in full, with the rest retrieved from reference TRBV9 and TRBJ1-6, is DSGVTQTPKHLITATGQRVTLRCSPRSGDLSVYWYQQSLDQGLQFLIQYYNGEERAKGNILERFSAQQFPDLHSELNLSSLELGDSALYFCASSGPGQVNSPLHFGNGTRLTVT.

This chain links TRBV30 with TRBJ2-7; 7 nucleotides match TRBD2. The length of the CDR3 is 14 residues. In germline, CDR1 is GTSNPN, CDR2 SVGIG (reference sequence). V lost 0 bases and J lost 3; bases outside the gene matches: 5. CDR3 sequence: CAWSVEAGIYEQYF. CDR3 in DNA: TGTGCCTGGAGTGTAGAAGCGGGGATCTACGAGCAGTACTTC. Filled out from reference TRBV30 and TRBJ2-7, the complete variable domain reads SQTIHQWPATLVQPVGSPLSLECTVEGTSNPNLYWYRQAAGRGLQLLFYSVGIGQISSEVPQNLSASRPQDRQFILSSKKLLLSDSGFYLCAWSVEAGIYEQYFGPGTRLTVT.

The gene calls are TRBV30 and TRBJ1-2; TRBD1 matches at 9 bases. CDR1 and CDR2 (germline): GTSNPN, SVGIG (reference sequence). The CDR3 spans 13 residues. V lost 7 bases to trimming and J lost 5 bases; unmatched junction nucleotides: 8. CDR3: CASTTGGNYGYTF. CDR3 DNA: TGTGCCTCTACGACAGGGGGAAATTATGGCTACACCTTC.

A single count supports this clone. The chain links TRBV29-1 to TRBJ1-2; 8 bases map to TRBD1. The CDR3 runs 14 residues. Germline lookup yields CDR1 SQVTM and CDR2 ANQGSEA. V lost 6 bases and J lost 2; bases outside the gene matches: 8. CDR3 DNA sequence: TGCAGCGTGACCACAGGGGGTGAGAACTATGGCTACACCTTC. This codes for CSVTTGGENYGYTF.

This sequence joins TRBV4-1 and TRBJ2-5; possible D gene TRBD1, 6 bases. Germline V gene sequence: CDR1 MGHRA, CDR2 YSYEKL. Trimming left V 4 bases short and J 1 base short, with 10 bases between. The CDR3 length is 14 residues. This chain's CDR3 is CASSRYRVQETQYF. The CDR3 DNA is TGCGCCAGCAGCCGTTACAGGGTCCAAGAGACCCAGTACTTC.

The gene calls are TRBV27 and TRBJ1-2; D is possibly TRBD1 (5 bases). This CDR3 spans 16 amino acids. V was trimmed by 2 bases and J by 3 bases, leaving 16 bases between them. From germline, CDR1 is MNHEY and CDR2 SMNVEV (reference sequence). CDR3 loop: CASSLEAVDSYYGYTF. The CDR3 nucleotides read TGTGCCAGCAGTTTAGAGGCGGTCGACAGCTACTATGGCTACACCTTC.

This clone has only one observation. Distinct nucleotide sequences in the sample also encode this CDR3. The chain joins TRBV7-3 to TRBJ2-1, with TRBD1 matching over 7 bases. From germline, CDR1 is SGHTA and CDR2 FQGTGA. V gave up 3 bases and J gave up 1 base; unmatched junction bases: 3. The CDR3 extends over 15 amino acids. The CDR3 nucleotides are TGTGCCAGCAGCTTCGCCAGGGGGTCCTACAATGAGCAGTTCTTC. Amino acids: CASSFARGSYNEQFF.

The CDR3 nucleotides are TGTGCCAGCAGCTCCGGACAGGGGGCTGGAAACACCATATATTTT. Protein product: CASSSGQGAGNTIYF. The rearrangement links TRBV5-4 to TRBJ1-3, with 10 nucleotides matching TRBD1. The CDR3 covers 15 residues. Germline-derived CDR1 and CDR2 are SGHNT and YYREEE (reference sequence). Unmatched junction bases numbered 2, after V lost 3 bases and J lost 2 bases.

This rearrangement joins TRBV5-1 to TRBJ2-1, with 12 bases matching TRBD2. The CDR3 consists of 15 residues. The ends lost 2 bases at V and 10 bases at J; junction bases unmatched: 7. From germline, CDR1 is SGHRS and CDR2 YFSETQ. The CDR3 bases are TGCGCCAGCAGCTTCTCTAGCGGGGGGGCATTCGAGCAGTTCTTC. Translated: CASSFSSGGAFEQFF.

This clone was seen more than once but under ten times. The CDR3 is CASSPTGRSAYGYTF. DNA for the CDR3: TGTGCCAGCAGTCCGACAGGGAGGTCAGCCTATGGCTACACCTTC. V gene TRBV2 combines with J gene TRBJ1-2, with 7 bases matching TRBD1. CDR3 length: 15 residues. The germline V gene encodes CDR1 SNHLY and CDR2 FYNNEI. V was clipped by 5 bases and J by 4 bases; unmatched bases: 10.

This clone occurred a few times. V is TRBV3-1 (or the pseudogene TRBV3-2) and J is TRBJ2-7; 7 nucleotides line up with TRBD1. The V and J ends lost 5 bases and 10 bases, in that order; junction bases with no gene match: 5. Germline CDR1 is LGHDT and CDR2 is YNNKEL (reference sequence). The CDR3 consists of 11 residues. The CDR3 loop is CASSSDRHQYF. CDR3 in DNA: TGTGCCAGCAGCTCGGACAGGCATCAGTACTTC.

The chain is built from TRBV12-3 or TRBV12-4 and TRBJ1-1; 7 nucleotides agree with TRBD1. Germline trimming cut 5 bases from V and 4 bases from J; bases unmatched to any gene: 4. This CDR3 comprises 13 residues. The CDR3, as DNA: TGTGCCAGCAGTCCCGGGACAGCCACTGAAGCTTTCTTT. It encodes CASSPGTATEAFF.

J is TRBJ2-1 and V is TRBV4-1, with a possible D match to TRBD2 (7 bases). This CDR3 has 15 residues. Per the germline V gene, CDR1 is MGHRA and CDR2 is YSYEKL. V lost 1 base, J lost 3 bases, and 10 bases lay in between. This chain's CDR3 is CASSQVRGRYNEQFF. CDR3 sequence (DNA): TGCGCCAGCAGCCAAGTGCGGGGGCGCTACAATGAGCAGTTCTTC.

The chain has TRBV7-2 and TRBJ1-1; D possibly corresponds to TRBD1 (5 bases). Germline V gives CDR1 SGHTA, CDR2 FQGNSA. This CDR3 comprises 15 residues. The V and J ends lost 5 bases and 5 bases respectively, with 18 bases between them. CDR3 amino acids: CASSPRWEGRTEAFF. The CDR3 nucleotides are TGTGCCAGCAGCCCAAGGTGGGAGGGGAGGACTGAAGCTTTCTTT.

V is TRBV6-2 or TRBV6-3 and J is TRBJ2-7; a weak D match, TRBD1 (6 bases). This CDR3 is 14 amino acids long. Trimming left V 5 bases short and J 2 bases short, with 13 bases between. The germline V gene has CDR1 MNHEY and CDR2 SVGEGT. The CDR3 reads CASSNQGIAYEQYF. The CDR3 region has the DNA TGTGCCAGCAGTAACCAGGGGATCGCCTACGAGCAGTACTTC.

The chain joins TRBV4-1 to TRBJ1-1; the D gene is possibly TRBD1 (5 bases). Germline values: CDR1 MGHRA, CDR2 YSYEKL. The V end was cut by 4 bases, the J end by 7 bases, with 10 bases between. This CDR3 spans 12 amino acids. This CDR3 reads CASSLSDSEAFF. The DNA for the CDR3 is TGCGCCAGCAGCCTATCCGACAGTGAAGCTTTCTTT.

J is TRBJ2-3 and V is TRBV2; 7 bases are a match to TRBD2. CDR1 and CDR2 from the germline V gene are SNHLY and FYNNEI. With V trimmed by 6 bases and J by 3 bases, 6 bases remained unmatched. The CDR3 length is 14 residues. The CDR3 DNA reads as TGTGCCAGCAGGCGGAGGGAGGGGACAGATACGCAGTATTTT. Its protein product is CASRRREGTDTQYF.

The chain recombines TRBV7-9 with TRBJ1-3; 7 bases are shared with TRBD1. Trimming removed 0 bases from V and 0 bases from J; junction bases left unmatched: 2. The CDR3 sequence is 16 residues long. The germline CDR1 and CDR2 sequences are SEHNR and FQNEAQ (reference sequence). The chain's CDR3 is CASSLARQGSGNTIYF. As DNA, the CDR3 is TGTGCCAGCAGCTTAGCCCGACAGGGCTCTGGAAACACCATATATTTT.

V usage is TRBV27 and J usage is TRBJ1-3; no firm D call. The CDR3 is made up of 16 amino acids. V shed 3 bases and J shed 4 bases, with 16 bases lying between them. CDR1 and CDR2 from the germline V gene are MNHEY and SMNVEV (reference sequence). CDR3 in amino acids: CASSLLGGVAGNTIYF. The CDR3 DNA follows: TGTGCCAGCAGTTTGTTGGGAGGAGTGGCCGGAAACACCATATATTTT.

This clone was counted a single time. Possible read error: a much larger clone is one base away. The rearrangement links TRBV11-2 to TRBJ1-1, with TRBD1 matching over 7 bases. CDR3 length: 14 amino acids. Unmatched junction bases numbered 4, after V lost 5 bases and J lost 1 base. CDR1 and CDR2 from the germline V gene are SGHAT and FQNNGV. CDR3 region: CASSIRTGNTEAFF. Here the CDR3 DNA reads TGTGCCAGCAGCATACGGACAGGGAACACTGAAGCTTTCTTT.

The chain couples TRBV28 to TRBJ2-7, with a tentative D call TRBD2 (6 bases). CDR1 MDHEN and CDR2 SYDVKM come from the germline V gene. The CDR3 is 13 residues long. V lost 10 bases and J lost 4, with 17 bases in between. CDR3 bases: TGTGCCACCAGAGGGGCCGGGGGTTACGAGCAGTACTTC. Protein product: CATRGAGGYEQYF.

The V call is TRBV6-5, the J call TRBJ1-2; no definite D call. The germline CDR1 and CDR2 sequences are MNHEY and SVGAGI. Trimming cost V 9 bases and J 4 bases, with 18 bases left between them. This CDR3 has 14 amino acids. The CDR3 DNA reads as TGTGCCAGTGCCGAGGGCATCGCGTCCTATGGCTACACCTTC. Translating it yields CASAEGIASYGYTF.

This chain joins TRBV5-5 and TRBJ2-7; 8 bases map to TRBD2. The CDR3 has 14 amino acids. Germline values: CDR1 SGHKS, CDR2 YYEKEE (reference sequence). The junction had 10 bases not matched to a gene; V was cut back by 5 bases and J by 6 bases. CDR3 nucleotides: TGTGCCAGCAGGGACCCTAGCGGGCCCTTCGAGCAGTACTTC. It codes for CASRDPSGPFEQYF.

The chain recombines TRBV7-3 with TRBJ1-2, with 8 positions matching TRBD1. From germline, CDR1 is SGHTA and CDR2 FQGTGA. The CDR3 covers 13 residues. The V segment lost 5 bases and the J segment 4 bases; nucleotides outside the gene matches: 3. The CDR3 DNA sequence: TGTGCCAGCAGCGAAGACAGGGGCTATGGCTACACCTTC. Translated: CASSEDRGYGYTF.

This sequence joins TRBV14 and TRBJ2-1; 14 bases are a match to TRBD2. The CDR3 has 15 residues. Per germline, CDR1 SGHDN and CDR2 FVKESK. The V gene end was trimmed by 3 bases and the J gene end by 11 bases; junction bases not matched to a gene: 6. The CDR3 nucleotides are TGTGCCAGCAGCCAGCAGGGACTAGCGGGGGCGAAGCAGTTCTTC. As protein: CASSQQGLAGAKQFF.

The chain combines TRBV21-1 with TRBJ1-5; the table's D call, TRBD1, has no DNA check behind it. TRBV21-1 is given as a pseudogene. The CDR3 is 13 amino acids. CDR3 in DNA: TGTGCCAGGATGAACAGATTCAATCAGCCCCAGCATTTT. It yields the protein CARMNRFNQPQHF.

In DNA form, the CDR3 reads TGCGCCAGCAGCCAAGATAGCGCCGGGGGGAGTATGAACACTGAAGCTTTCTTT. It translates to CASSQDSAGGSMNTEAFF. The chain combines TRBV4-3 with TRBJ1-1; tentatively, D is TRBD1 (5 bases). The CDR3 runs to 18 residues. The ends were cut back, 0 bases at V and 0 bases at J, with 17 bases in the middle. Germline V lookup: CDR1 LGHNA, CDR2 YSLEER.

This chain connects TRBV3-1 (or the pseudogene TRBV3-2) to TRBJ2-7; no definite D call. Trimming took off 7 bases at V and 0 bases at J, with 7 bases between the two ends. Germline V gene data show CDR1 as LGHDT and CDR2 as YNNKEL (reference sequence). The CDR3 length is 12 residues. DNA for the CDR3: TGTGCCAGCACCGACAACTCCTACGAGCAGTACTTC. Encoded protein: CASTDNSYEQYF.

The chain uses TRBV21-1 and TRBJ1-4. TRBV21-1 counts as a pseudogene. This CDR3 has 10 amino acids. As DNA, the CDR3 is TGTGCCACCGGGGGTGAAAAACTGTTTTTT. Its translation: CATGGEKLFF.

This chain joins TRBV9 and TRBJ2-2; D is possibly TRBD1 (8 bases). Germline V gene lookup returns CDR1 SGDLS and CDR2 YYNGEE. The CDR3 has 13 amino acids. V was trimmed by 7 bases and J by 5 bases, leaving 12 bases between them. The CDR3 region is CASEQGGTGELFF. The CDR3 DNA reads as TGTGCCAGCGAACAGGGGGGGACCGGGGAGCTGTTTTTT.